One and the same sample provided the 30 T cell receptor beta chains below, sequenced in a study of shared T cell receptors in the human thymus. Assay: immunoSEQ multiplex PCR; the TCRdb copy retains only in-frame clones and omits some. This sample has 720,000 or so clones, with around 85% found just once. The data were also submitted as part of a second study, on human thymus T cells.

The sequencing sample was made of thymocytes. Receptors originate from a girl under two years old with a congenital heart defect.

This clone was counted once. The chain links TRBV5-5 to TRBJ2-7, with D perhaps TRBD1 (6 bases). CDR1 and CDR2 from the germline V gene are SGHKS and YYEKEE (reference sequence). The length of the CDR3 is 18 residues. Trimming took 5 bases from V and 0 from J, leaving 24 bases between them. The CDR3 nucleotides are TGTGCCAGCAGGGACACCCCACCCCGGACAGCCAACTCCTACGAGCAGTACTTC. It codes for CASRDTPPRTANSYEQYF.

CDR3: CASSLSRVGYNEQFF. The CDR3 DNA reads TGCGCCAGCAGCTTGAGCAGGGTGGGTTACAATGAGCAGTTCTTC. The chain links TRBV5-1 to TRBJ2-1; a possible D gene is TRBD1 (5 bases). CDR1 is SGHRS, CDR2 YFSETQ, per germline. Trimming left V 1 base short and J 4 bases short, with 12 bases between. The CDR3 runs 15 residues. The full variable domain, rest sourced from reference TRBV5-1 and TRBJ2-1, is KAGVTQTPRYLIKTRGQQVTLSCSPISGHRSVSWYQQTPGQGLQFLFEYFSETQRNKGNFPGRFSGRQFSNSRSEMNVSTLELGDSALYLCASSLSRVGYNEQFFGPGTRLTVL.

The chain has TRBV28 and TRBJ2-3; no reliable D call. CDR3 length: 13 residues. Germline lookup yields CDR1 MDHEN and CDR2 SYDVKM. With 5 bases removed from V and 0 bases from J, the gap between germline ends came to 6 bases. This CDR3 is CASSKLSTDTQYF. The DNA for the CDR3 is TGTGCCAGCAGTAAATTAAGCACAGATACGCAGTATTTT.

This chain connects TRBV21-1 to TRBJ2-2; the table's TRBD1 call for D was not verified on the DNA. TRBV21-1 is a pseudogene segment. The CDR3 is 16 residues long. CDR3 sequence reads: CASMLGVSTCTGELFF. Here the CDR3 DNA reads TGTGCCAGCATGTTAGGGGTCTCGACCTGTACCGGGGAGCTGTTTTTT.

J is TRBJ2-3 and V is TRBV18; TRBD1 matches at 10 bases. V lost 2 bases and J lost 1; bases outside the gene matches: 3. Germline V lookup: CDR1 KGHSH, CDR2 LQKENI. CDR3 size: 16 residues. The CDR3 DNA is TGTGCCAGCTCACCAGAGGGGACAGGGGGCACAGATACGCAGTATTTT. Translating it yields CASSPEGTGGTDTQYF.

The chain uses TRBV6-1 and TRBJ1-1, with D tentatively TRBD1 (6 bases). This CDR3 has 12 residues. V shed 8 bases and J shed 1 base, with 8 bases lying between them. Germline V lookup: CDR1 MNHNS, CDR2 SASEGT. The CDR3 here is CASSDRNTEAFF. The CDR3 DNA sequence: TGTGCCAGCTCGGACAGGAACACTGAAGCTTTCTTT.

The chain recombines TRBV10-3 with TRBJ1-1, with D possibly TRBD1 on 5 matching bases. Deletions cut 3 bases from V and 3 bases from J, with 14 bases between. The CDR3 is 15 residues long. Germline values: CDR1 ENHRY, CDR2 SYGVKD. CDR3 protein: CAISEGAGGDTEAFF. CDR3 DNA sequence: TGTGCCATCAGTGAAGGGGCCGGCGGGGACACTGAAGCTTTCTTT.

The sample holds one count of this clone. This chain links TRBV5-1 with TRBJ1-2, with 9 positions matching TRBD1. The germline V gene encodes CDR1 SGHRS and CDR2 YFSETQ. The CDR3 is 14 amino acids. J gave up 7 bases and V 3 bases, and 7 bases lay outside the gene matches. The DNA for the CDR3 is TGCGCCAGCAGCTACAACAGGGGGCCGTTTGGCTACACCTTC. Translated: CASSYNRGPFGYTF.

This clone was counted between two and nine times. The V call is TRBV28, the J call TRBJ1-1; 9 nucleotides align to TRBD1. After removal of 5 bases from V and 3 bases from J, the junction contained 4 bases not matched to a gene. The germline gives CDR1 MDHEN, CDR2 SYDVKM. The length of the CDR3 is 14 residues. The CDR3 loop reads CASSAGTGHTEAFF. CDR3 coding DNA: TGTGCCAGCAGTGCCGGGACAGGGCACACTGAAGCTTTCTTT.

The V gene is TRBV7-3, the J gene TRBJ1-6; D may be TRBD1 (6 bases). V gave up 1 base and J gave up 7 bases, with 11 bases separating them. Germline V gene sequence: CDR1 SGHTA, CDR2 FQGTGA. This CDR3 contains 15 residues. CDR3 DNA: TGTGCCAGCAGCTTAAGAGGGGGATCGAATTCACCCCTCCACTTT. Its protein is CASSLRGGSNSPLHF.

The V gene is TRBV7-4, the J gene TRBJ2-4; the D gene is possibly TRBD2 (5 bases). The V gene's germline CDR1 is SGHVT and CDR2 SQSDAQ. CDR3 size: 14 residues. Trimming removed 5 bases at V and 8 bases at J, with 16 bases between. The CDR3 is CASSTLGTRDIQYF. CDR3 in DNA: TGTGCCAGCAGCACACTCGGAACGCGGGACATTCAGTACTTC.

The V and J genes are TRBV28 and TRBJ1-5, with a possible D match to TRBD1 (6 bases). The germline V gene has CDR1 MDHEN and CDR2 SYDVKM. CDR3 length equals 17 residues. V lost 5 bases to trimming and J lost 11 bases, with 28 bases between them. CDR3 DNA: TGTGCCAGCAGTCCAGCCACAGGGTTGGCCGTCGTTTGGGCCCAGCATTTT. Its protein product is CASSPATGLAVVWAQHF.

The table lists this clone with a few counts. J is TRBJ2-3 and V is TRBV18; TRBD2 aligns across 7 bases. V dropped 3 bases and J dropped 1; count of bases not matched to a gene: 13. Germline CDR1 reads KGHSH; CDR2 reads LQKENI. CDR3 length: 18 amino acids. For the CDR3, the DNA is TGTGCCAGCTCACCTTTAGCGGGCCAAACAAGGGGCACAGATACGCAGTATTTT. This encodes CASSPLAGQTRGTDTQYF.

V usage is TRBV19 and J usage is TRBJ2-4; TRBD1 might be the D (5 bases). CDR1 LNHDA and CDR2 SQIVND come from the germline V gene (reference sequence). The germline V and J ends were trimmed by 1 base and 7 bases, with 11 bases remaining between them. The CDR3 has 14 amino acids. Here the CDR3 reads CASSIGQGQNIQYF. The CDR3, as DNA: TGTGCCAGTAGTATAGGTCAGGGCCAGAACATTCAGTACTTC.

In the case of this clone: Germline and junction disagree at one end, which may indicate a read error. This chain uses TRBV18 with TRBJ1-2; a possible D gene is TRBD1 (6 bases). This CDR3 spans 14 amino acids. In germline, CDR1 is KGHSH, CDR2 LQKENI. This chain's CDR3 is CASPPDSDNYGYTF. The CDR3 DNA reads TGTGCCAGCCCACCGGACAGCGATAACTATGGCTACACCTTC.

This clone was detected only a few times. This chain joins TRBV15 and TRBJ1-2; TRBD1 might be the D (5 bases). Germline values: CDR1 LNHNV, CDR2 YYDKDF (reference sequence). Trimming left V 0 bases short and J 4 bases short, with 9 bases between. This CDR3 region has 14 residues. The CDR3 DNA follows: TGTGCCACCAGCAGAGAGGGGGGACCCTATGGCTACACCTTC. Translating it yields CATSREGGPYGYTF. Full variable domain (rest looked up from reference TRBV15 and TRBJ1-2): DAMVIQNPRYQVTQFGKPVTLSCSQTLNHNVMYWYQQKSSQAPKLLFHYYDKDFNNEADTPDNFQSRRPNTSFCFLDIRSPGLGDTAMYLCATSREGGPYGYTFGSGTRLTVV.

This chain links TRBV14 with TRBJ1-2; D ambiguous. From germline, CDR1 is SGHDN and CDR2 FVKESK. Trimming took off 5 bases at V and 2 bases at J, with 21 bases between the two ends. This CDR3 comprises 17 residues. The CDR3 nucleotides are TGTGCCAGCAGCTCCTCGGAACCCGTGAGCGTGAACTATGGCTACACCTTC. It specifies CASSSSEPVSVNYGYTF.

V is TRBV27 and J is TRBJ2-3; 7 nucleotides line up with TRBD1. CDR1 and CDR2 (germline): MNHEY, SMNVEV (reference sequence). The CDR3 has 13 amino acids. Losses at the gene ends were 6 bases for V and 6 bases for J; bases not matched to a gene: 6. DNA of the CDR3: TGTGCCAGCAGGGGGACAGATGCGGATACGCAGTATTTT. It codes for CASRGTDADTQYF.

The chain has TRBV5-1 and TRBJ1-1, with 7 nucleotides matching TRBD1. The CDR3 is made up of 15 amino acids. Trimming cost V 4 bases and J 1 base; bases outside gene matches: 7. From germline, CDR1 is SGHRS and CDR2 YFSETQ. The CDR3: CASSLQGSGNTEAFF. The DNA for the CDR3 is TGCGCCAGCAGCCTACAGGGGAGTGGGAACACTGAAGCTTTCTTT.

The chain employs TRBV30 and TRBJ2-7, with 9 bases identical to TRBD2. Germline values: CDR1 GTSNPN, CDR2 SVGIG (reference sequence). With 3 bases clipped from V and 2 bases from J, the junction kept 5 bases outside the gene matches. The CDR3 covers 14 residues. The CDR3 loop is CAWSVAGAAYEQYF. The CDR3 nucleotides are TGTGCCTGGAGCGTAGCGGGGGCCGCCTACGAGCAGTACTTC.

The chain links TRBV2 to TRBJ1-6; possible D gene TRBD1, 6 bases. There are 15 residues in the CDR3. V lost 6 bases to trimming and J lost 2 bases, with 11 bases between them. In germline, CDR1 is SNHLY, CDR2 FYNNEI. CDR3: CASSTGQTYNSPLHF. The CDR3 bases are TGTGCCAGCAGCACCGGACAGACCTATAATTCACCCCTCCACTTT.

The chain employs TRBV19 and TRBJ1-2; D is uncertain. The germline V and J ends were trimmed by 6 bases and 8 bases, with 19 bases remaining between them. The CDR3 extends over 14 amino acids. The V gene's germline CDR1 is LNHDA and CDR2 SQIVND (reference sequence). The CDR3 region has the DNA TGTGCCAGTAGCGCCCCACCTTCCGGGTGGGGCTACACCTTC. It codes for CASSAPPSGWGYTF.

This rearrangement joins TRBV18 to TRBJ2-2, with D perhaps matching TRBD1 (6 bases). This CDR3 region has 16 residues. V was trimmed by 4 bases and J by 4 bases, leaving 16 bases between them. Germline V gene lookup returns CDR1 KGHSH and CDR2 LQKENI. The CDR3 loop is CASSQSGVLGTGELFF. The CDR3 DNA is TGTGCCAGCTCACAATCAGGGGTATTGGGCACCGGGGAGCTGTTTTTT.

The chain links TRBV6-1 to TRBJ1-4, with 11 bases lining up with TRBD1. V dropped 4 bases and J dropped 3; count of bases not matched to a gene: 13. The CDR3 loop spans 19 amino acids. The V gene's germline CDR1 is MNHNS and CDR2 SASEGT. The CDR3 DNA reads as TGTGCCAGCAGTGGTGGTTCCTATGGACAGGGGGCAGCTAATGAAAAACTGTTTTTT. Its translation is CASSGGSYGQGAANEKLFF.

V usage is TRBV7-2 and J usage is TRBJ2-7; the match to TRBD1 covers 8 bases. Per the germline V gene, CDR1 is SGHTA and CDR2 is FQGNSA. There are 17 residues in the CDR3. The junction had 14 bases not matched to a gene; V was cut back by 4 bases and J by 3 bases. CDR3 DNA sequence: TGTGCCAGCAGCTCGTCCACGACGGGGACAGGACGCTACGAGCAGTACTTC. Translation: CASSSSTTGTGRYEQYF.

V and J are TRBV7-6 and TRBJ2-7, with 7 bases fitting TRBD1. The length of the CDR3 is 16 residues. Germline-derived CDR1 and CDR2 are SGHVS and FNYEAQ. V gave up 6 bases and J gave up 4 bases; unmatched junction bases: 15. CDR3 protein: CASSSGQTLPIYEQYF. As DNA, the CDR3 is TGTGCCAGCAGTTCGGGACAGACCCTCCCGATATACGAGCAGTACTTC.

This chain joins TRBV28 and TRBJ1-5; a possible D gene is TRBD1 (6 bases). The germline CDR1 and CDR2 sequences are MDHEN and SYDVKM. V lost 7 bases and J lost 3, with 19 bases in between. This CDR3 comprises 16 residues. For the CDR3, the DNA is TGTGCCAGCAATGTCTTCCGGGACACCTTCAATCAGCCCCAGCATTTT. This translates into CASNVFRDTFNQPQHF.

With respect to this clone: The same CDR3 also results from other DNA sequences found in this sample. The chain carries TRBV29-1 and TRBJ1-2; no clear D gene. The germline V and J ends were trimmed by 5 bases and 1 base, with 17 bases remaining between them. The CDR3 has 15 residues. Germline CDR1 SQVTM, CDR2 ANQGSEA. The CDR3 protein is CSVLLARGRNYGYTF. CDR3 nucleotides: TGCAGCGTTCTACTTGCACGAGGCCGTAACTATGGCTACACCTTC.

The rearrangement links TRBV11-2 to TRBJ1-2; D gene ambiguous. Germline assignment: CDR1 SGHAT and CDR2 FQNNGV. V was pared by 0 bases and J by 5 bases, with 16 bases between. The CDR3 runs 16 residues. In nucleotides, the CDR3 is TGTGCCAGCAGCTTAGAGGCTGTCGAGCGGATTTATGGCTACACCTTC. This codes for CASSLEAVERIYGYTF. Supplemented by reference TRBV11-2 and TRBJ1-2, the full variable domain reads EAGVAQSPRYKIIEKRQSVAFWCNPISGHATLYWYQQILGQGPKLLIQFQNNGVVDDSQLPKDRFSAERLKGVDSTLKIQPAKLEDSAVYLCASSLEAVERIYGYTFGSGTRLTVV.

This CDR3 is CATSRGQRGNTIYF. The CDR3 coding sequence is TGTGCCACCAGCAGAGGCCAGCGCGGAAACACCATATATTTT. The chain joins TRBV15 to TRBJ1-3; unclear D gene. Germline assignment: CDR1 LNHNV and CDR2 YYDKDF (reference sequence). This CDR3 region has 14 residues. The germline V and J ends were trimmed by 1 base and 4 bases, with 8 bases remaining between them.